The 14 T cell receptor beta chains below all came from one sample that was sequenced in a study of radiotherapy plus CTLA-4 blockade in lung cancer. Clones were sequenced by immunoSEQ multiplex PCR, and TCRdb holds only the in-frame ones, with some missing. This repertoire shows tens of thousands of clones, 77% found once; its top ten account for almost 4%. Sample: peripheral blood, taken from a patient treated with radiotherapy plus ipilimumab. The receptor source for this set is a human donor with non-small cell lung cancer who had a partial response to radiotherapy plus ipilimumab.

This clone was recorded a few times. The chain is built from TRBV7-9 and TRBJ2-1, with D perhaps matching TRBD1 (5 bases). The germline V and J ends were trimmed by 4 bases and 0 bases, with 10 bases remaining between them. Per germline, CDR1 SEHNR and CDR2 FQNEAQ (reference sequence). The CDR3 length is 15 residues. For the CDR3, the DNA is TGTGCCAGCAGCTCAGGGCTGAGCTCCTACAATGAGCAGTTCTTC. It translates to CASSSGLSSYNEQFF.

This chain connects TRBV11-2 to TRBJ2-5; tentatively, D is TRBD2 (6 bases). This CDR3 has 14 amino acids. Between the trimmed V and J ends, which lost 5 bases and 5 bases, there was a span of 15 bases. Germline lookup yields CDR1 SGHAT and CDR2 FQNNGV. DNA for the CDR3: TGTGCCAGCAGCCGGTCGGGGGTCTTTGAGACCCAGTACTTC. Translation gives CASSRSGVFETQYF.

V is TRBV4-1 and J is TRBJ1-5, with D unresolved. The germline gives CDR1 MGHRA, CDR2 YSYEKL. V dropped 0 bases and J dropped 6 bases, with 6 bases sitting between them. The CDR3 totals 13 residues. CDR3 amino acids: CASSQDPGQPQHF. Written as DNA, the CDR3 is TGCGCCAGCAGCCAAGATCCGGGTCAGCCCCAGCATTTT.

The CDR3 protein is CASSLGFQGADTQYF. The CDR3 DNA sequence: TGTGCCAGCAGCTTAGGGTTCCAGGGGGCAGATACGCAGTATTTT. The chain is built from TRBV11-3 and TRBJ2-3, with 7 nucleotides matching TRBD1. CDR1 is SGHNT and CDR2 is YENEEA in the germline V gene. Unmatched junction bases numbered 5, after V lost 1 base and J lost 4 bases. CDR3 size: 15 residues.

The chain combines TRBV18 with TRBJ2-3; 8 bases agree with TRBD1. The CDR3 has 16 residues. The J segment lost 1 base and the V segment lost 0 bases, leaving 3 bases of the junction unmatched. CDR1 and CDR2 (germline): KGHSH, LQKENI. The CDR3 region is CASSPPTRGRTDTQYF. The CDR3 region has the DNA TGTGCCAGCTCACCACCTACCAGGGGGCGCACAGATACGCAGTATTTT.

The chain recombines TRBV4-3 with TRBJ1-1; no clear D gene. The germline gives CDR1 LGHNA, CDR2 YSLEER. Trimming left V 4 bases short and J 3 bases short, with 9 bases between. This CDR3 region has 13 residues. The CDR3 is CASSPRSYTEAFF. The CDR3, as DNA: TGCGCCAGCAGCCCCCGTAGTTACACTGAAGCTTTCTTT.

This clone is a singleton in its sample. This chain connects TRBV4-2 to TRBJ1-4; maybe TRBD1 (5 bases). This CDR3 comprises 14 residues. The V gene lost 5 bases and the J gene lost 5 bases, with 12 bases spanning the gap. CDR1 and CDR2 (germline): LGHNA, YNFKEQ. CDR3 sequence reads: CASSLAGKNEKLFF. CDR3 DNA: TGTGCCAGCAGCTTGGCAGGGAAGAATGAAAAACTGTTTTTT.

Worth noting for this clone: Other nucleotide sequences in the sample specify the same CDR3. The chain employs TRBV19 and TRBJ2-7, with TRBD1 identical over 10 bases. CDR1 is LNHDA, CDR2 SQIVND, per germline (reference sequence). The CDR3 spans 15 residues. V shed 2 bases, J shed 2 bases, and the junction held 3 bases outside the gene matches. The CDR3 is CASSIPGQGTYEQYF. The CDR3 DNA reads as TGTGCCAGTAGTATACCGGGACAGGGGACCTACGAGCAGTACTTC.

The CDR3 DNA follows: TGTGCCAGCAAAACGACAGGGGGCTCCTACGAGCAGTACTTC. Its protein is CASKTTGGSYEQYF. The chain combines TRBV6-5 with TRBJ2-7; TRBD1 matches at 9 bases. V trimming: 7 bases; J trimming: 0 bases; junction bases outside the gene matches: 4. Germline CDR1 is MNHEY and CDR2 is SVGAGI. The CDR3 totals 14 residues.

The CDR3 loop reads CSVEDGTAYEQYF. In nucleotides, the CDR3 is TGCAGCGTTGAAGACGGGACAGCCTACGAGCAGTACTTC. The J gene is TRBJ2-7, the V gene TRBV29-1; 7 bases agree with TRBD1. Germline-derived CDR1 and CDR2 are SQVTM and ANQGSEA. This CDR3 region has 13 residues. V trimming: 0 bases; J trimming: 2 bases; junction bases outside the gene matches: 1.

The chain combines TRBV28 with TRBJ1-2, with 11 bases lining up with TRBD1. V trimming: 5 bases; J trimming: 6 bases; junction bases outside the gene matches: 8. The germline CDR1 and CDR2 sequences are MDHEN and SYDVKM. The CDR3 runs 15 residues. The CDR3 sequence is CASSGSGQGANGYTF. The DNA for the CDR3 is TGTGCCAGCAGTGGAAGTGGACAGGGGGCGAATGGCTACACCTTC.

This clone appeared once. The chain joins TRBV7-7 to TRBJ2-2; 11 nucleotides align to TRBD1. The V gene end was trimmed by 1 base and the J gene end by 4 bases; junction bases not matched to a gene: 5. The CDR3 is 17 amino acids. Germline V lookup: CDR1 SSHAT, CDR2 FNYEAQ (reference sequence). CDR3: CASSLEGQGAGTGELFF. The CDR3 DNA reads as TGTGCCAGCAGCTTAGAAGGACAGGGGGCGGGCACCGGGGAGCTGTTTTTT.

There are a few counts of this clone. The CDR3 here is CASSVSGLTNEKLFF. The CDR3 coding sequence is TGTGCCAGCAGCGTGTCAGGGTTAACTAATGAAAAACTGTTTTTT. This chain uses TRBV5-8 with TRBJ1-4, with D possibly matching TRBD1 (5 bases). The CDR3 sequence is 15 residues long. Germline CDR1 SGHTS, CDR2 YDEGEE. With 4 bases removed from V and 1 base from J, the gap between germline ends came to 11 bases.

This clone showed up just once. The rearrangement joins TRBV9 to TRBJ1-5; possibly TRBD1 for D (5 bases). Germline loops: CDR1 SGDLS, CDR2 YYNGEE. V lost 3 bases to trimming and J lost 3 bases, with 10 bases between them. There are 14 residues in the CDR3. The CDR3 DNA reads as TGTGCCAGCAGCGGGGGGAGGAACAATCAGCCCCAGCATTTT. Its translation is CASSGGRNNQPQHF.